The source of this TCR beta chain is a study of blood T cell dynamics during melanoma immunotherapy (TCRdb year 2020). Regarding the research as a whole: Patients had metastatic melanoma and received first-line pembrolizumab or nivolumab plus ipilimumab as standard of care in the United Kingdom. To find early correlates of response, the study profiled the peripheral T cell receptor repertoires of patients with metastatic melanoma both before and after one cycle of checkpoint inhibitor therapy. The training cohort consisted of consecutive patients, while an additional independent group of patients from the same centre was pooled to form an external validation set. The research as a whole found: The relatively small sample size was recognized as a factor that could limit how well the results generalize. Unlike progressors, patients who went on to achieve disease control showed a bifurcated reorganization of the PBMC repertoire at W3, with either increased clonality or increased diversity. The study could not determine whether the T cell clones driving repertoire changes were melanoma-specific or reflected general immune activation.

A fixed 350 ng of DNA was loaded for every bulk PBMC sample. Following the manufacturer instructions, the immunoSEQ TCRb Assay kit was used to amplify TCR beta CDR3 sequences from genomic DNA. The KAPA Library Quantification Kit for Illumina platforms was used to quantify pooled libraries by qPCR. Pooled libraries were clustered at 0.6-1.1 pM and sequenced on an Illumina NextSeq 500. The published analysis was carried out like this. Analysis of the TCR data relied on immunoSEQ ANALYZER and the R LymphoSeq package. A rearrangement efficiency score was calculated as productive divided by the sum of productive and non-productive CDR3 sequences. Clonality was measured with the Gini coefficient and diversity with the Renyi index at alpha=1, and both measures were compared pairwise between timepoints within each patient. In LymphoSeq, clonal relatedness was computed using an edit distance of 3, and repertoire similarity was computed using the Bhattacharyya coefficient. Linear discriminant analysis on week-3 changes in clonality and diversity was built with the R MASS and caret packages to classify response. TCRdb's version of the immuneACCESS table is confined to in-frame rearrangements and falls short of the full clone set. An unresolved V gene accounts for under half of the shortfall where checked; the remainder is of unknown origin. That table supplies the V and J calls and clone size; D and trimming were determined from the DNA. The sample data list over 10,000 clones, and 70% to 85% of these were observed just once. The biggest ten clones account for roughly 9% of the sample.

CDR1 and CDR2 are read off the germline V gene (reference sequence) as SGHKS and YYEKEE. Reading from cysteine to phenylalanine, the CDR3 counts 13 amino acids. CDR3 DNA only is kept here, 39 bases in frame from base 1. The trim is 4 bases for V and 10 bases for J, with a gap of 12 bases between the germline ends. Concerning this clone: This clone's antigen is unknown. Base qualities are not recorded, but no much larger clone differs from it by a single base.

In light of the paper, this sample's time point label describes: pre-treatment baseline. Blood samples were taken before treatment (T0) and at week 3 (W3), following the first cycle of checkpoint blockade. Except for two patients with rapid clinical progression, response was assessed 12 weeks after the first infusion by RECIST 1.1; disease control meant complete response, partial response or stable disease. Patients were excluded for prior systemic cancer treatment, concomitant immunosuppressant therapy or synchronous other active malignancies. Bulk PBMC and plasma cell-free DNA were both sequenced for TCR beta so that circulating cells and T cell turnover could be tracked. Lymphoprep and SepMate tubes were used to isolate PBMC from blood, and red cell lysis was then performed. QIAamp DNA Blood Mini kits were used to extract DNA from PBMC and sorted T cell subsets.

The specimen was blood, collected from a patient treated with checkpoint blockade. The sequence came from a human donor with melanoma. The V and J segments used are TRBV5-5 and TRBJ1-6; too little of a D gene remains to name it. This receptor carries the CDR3 CASSTTWNSPLHF. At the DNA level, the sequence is TGTGCCAGCAGCACCACTTGGAACTCACCCCTCCACTTT. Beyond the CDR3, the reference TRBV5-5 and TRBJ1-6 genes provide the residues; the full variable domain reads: DAGVTQSPTHLIKTRGQQVTLRCSPISGHKSVSWYQQVLGQGPQFIFQYYEKEERGRGNFPDRFSARQFPNYSSELNVNALLLGDSALYLCASSTTWNSPLHFGNGTRLTVT.